This T cell receptor (beta chain) was profiled in a study of cytomegalovirus exposure and HLA in healthy donors. Study-wide findings and caveats: More than 150 TCR beta chains were listed as cytomegalovirus-associated.

A note on this clone: What it recognizes is unknown.

The length of the CDR3 is 16 residues. CDR1 and CDR2 from the germline V gene are SGHRS and YFSETQ. V lost 5 bases to trimming and J lost 5 bases; unmatched junction nucleotides: 12. The PCR contained 60 Vbeta and 13 Jbeta primers. Using immunoSEQ multiplex PCR, the repertoire was profiled, and TCRdb retains in-frame clones only, with some absent. This table has about 97,000 clones, 65% to 85% appearing once. The genes are TRBV5-1 and TRBJ2-7; TRBD2 aligns across 11 bases. This TCR derives from a man aged 35-49 years in good health and CMV-seropositive. The specimen sequenced was PBMCs. CDR3 DNA: TGCGCCAGCAGGGAGATAGCGGGAGGGATGTTCCACGAGCAGTACTTC. This sequence encodes CASREIAGGMFHEQYF.